These 29 T cell receptor beta chains were all obtained from the same sample, sequenced in a study of response to subunit inactivated influenza vaccine. TCRdb re-analysed the RT-PCR reads in MiXCR, keeping a single row per CDR3 protein. Here the sample spans almost 600,000 distinct CDR3 sequences, 12% to 15% being singletons. The specimen comprised PBMCs from blood, sampled 11 to 12 days after vaccination. The receptor source for this set is a man aged 50-60 years who received an inactivated influenza vaccine.

This chain joins TRBV9 and TRBJ1-1; D not certain. V was pared by 0 bases and J by 4 bases, with 10 bases between. From germline, CDR1 is SGDLS and CDR2 YYNGEE. This CDR3 contains 14 residues. The CDR3 loop reads CASSVAGVGTEAFF. The CDR3 DNA follows: TGTGCCAGCAGCGTAGCCGGGGTGGGCACTGAAGCTTTCTTT.

CDR3 DNA: TGCGCCAGCAGCCGGCAACCGGGACTAGCGGGAGGGGGGCCCTACAATGAGCAGTTCTTC. Its protein is CASSRQPGLAGGGPYNEQFF. V usage is TRBV4-3 and J usage is TRBJ2-1; 16 bases align to TRBD2. CDR3 length: 20 residues. Trimming at V came to 4 bases and at J to 2 bases, leaving 11 bases not matched to a gene. The germline gives CDR1 LGHNA, CDR2 YSLEER.

The chain links TRBV29-1 to TRBJ2-5; 8 bases are a match to TRBD1. This CDR3 contains 12 residues. The V and J ends lost 4 bases and 6 bases, in that order; junction bases with no gene match: 4. The germline V gene encodes CDR1 SQVTM and CDR2 ANQGSEA. The CDR3 here is CSVGTGSKTQYF. CDR3 in DNA: TGCAGCGTTGGGACAGGGTCAAAGACCCAGTACTTC. Variable domain in full (rest from reference TRBV29-1 and TRBJ2-5): SAVISQKPSRDICQRGTSLTIQCQVDSQVTMMFWYRQQPGQSLTLIATANQGSEATYESGFVIDKFPISRPNLTFSTLTVSNMSPEDSSIYLCSVGTGSKTQYFGPGTRLLVL.

The chain couples TRBV29-1 to TRBJ2-2; D is undetermined. The CDR3 runs to 12 residues. The V end lost 2 bases, the J end lost 4 bases, and 5 bases lay between the germline ends. Looked up from germline, CDR1 is SQVTM and CDR2 is ANQGSEA. The CDR3 here is CSVEYGTGELFF. CDR3 DNA sequence: TGCAGCGTTGAATACGGCACCGGGGAGCTGTTTTTT.

There are many counts of this clonotype. The chain uses TRBV11-2 and TRBJ2-4; 11 bases agree with TRBD2. CDR3 length: 17 residues. V shed 5 bases, J shed 0 bases, and the junction held 6 bases outside the gene matches. The germline V gene encodes CDR1 SGHAT and CDR2 FQNNGV. CDR3 loop: CASSPLTSGVAKNIQYF. The CDR3 bases are TGTGCCAGCAGCCCGTTGACTAGCGGGGTAGCCAAAAACATTCAGTACTTC.

This clonotype was found a few times. DNA of the CDR3: TGCGCCAGCAGCCCGGGGACTAGCGGGTTAAATGAGCAGTTCTTC. As protein: CASSPGTSGLNEQFF. The chain is built from TRBV5-1 and TRBJ2-1; 12 bases map to TRBD2. This CDR3 has 15 amino acids. V trimming: 4 bases; J trimming: 7 bases; junction bases outside the gene matches: 6. The germline CDR1 and CDR2 sequences are SGHRS and YFSETQ.

The chain uses TRBV7-9 and TRBJ1-1; D gene uncertain. Germline V gene sequence: CDR1 SEHNR, CDR2 FQNEAQ (reference sequence). The CDR3 totals 16 residues. Trimming left V 5 bases short and J 0 bases short, with 16 bases between. The CDR3 DNA follows: TGTGCCAGCAGCCCTGGCCCTGGGGTCGTGAACACTGAAGCTTTCTTT. Residues: CASSPGPGVVNTEAFF.

This clonotype was counted a few times. This chain joins TRBV28 and TRBJ2-7; D possibly corresponds to TRBD1 (5 bases). The V end was cut by 3 bases, the J end by 3 bases, with 12 bases between. This CDR3 comprises 14 residues. Germline CDR1 and CDR2: MDHEN and SYDVKM. The CDR3 region is CASSFTGTFYEQYF. The CDR3 nucleotides read TGTGCCAGCAGTTTTACAGGAACCTTCTACGAGCAGTACTTC.

There are many counts of this clonotype. The J gene is TRBJ2-1, the V gene TRBV20-1; 10 bases map to TRBD1. V shed 6 bases and J 8 bases; nucleotides not matched to a gene: 16. Germline V gene lookup returns CDR1 DFQATT and CDR2 SNEGSKA (reference sequence). This CDR3 has 16 residues. The CDR3 reads CSAGPLGQGIRDEQFF. Written as DNA, the CDR3 is TGCAGTGCCGGACCCCTGGGACAGGGGATTAGAGATGAGCAGTTCTTC.

This clonotype was observed a handful of times. The V call is TRBV7-2, the J call TRBJ2-2; 9 nucleotides agree with TRBD2. CDR1 and CDR2 (germline): SGHTA, FQGNSA. The CDR3 is 15 amino acids. The V and J ends lost 2 bases and 9 bases, in that order; junction bases with no gene match: 7. CDR3 sequence (DNA): TGTGCCAGCAGCTTACGACGGACTAGCGCCCGGGAGCTGTTTTTT. Amino acid sequence: CASSLRRTSARELFF.

This clonotype has ten or more counts. The CDR3 DNA follows: TGTGCCAGCAGTTATGGAGGACAAGAGACCCAGTACTTC. Translating it yields CASSYGGQETQYF. V usage is TRBV6-2 or TRBV6-3 and J usage is TRBJ2-5, with a weak D call TRBD2 (5 bases). The CDR3 is 13 amino acids. V was clipped by 3 bases and J by 2 bases, with 7 bases between them. In germline, CDR1 is MNHEY, CDR2 SVGEGT.

The chain joins TRBV29-1 to TRBJ2-5; a possible D gene is TRBD2 (7 bases). The germline V gene encodes CDR1 SQVTM and CDR2 ANQGSEA. There are 13 residues in the CDR3. Trimming shortened V by 7 bases and J by 2 bases, and 14 bases separated the two germline ends. The CDR3 DNA sequence: TGCAGCGGGGGGGGGGCACCGCAAGAGACCCAGTACTTC. Amino acids: CSGGGAPQETQYF.

V usage is TRBV5-1 and J usage is TRBJ1-4; unclear D gene. This CDR3 has 15 residues. Trimming removed 1 base at V and 5 bases at J, with 12 bases between. Germline V CDR1 and CDR2: SGHRS, YFSETQ. The CDR3 DNA is TGCGCCAGCAGCTTGAGAGGGTTGTTCAATGAAAAACTGTTTTTT. It encodes CASSLRGLFNEKLFF.

The chain employs TRBV5-1 and TRBJ2-3; perhaps D is TRBD1 or TRBD2 (5 bases each). This CDR3 has 15 amino acids. The V end was cut by 3 bases, the J end by 3 bases, with 14 bases between. Germline V gene lookup returns CDR1 SGHRS and CDR2 YFSETQ. The CDR3 spells CASSWDGQRTDTQYF. For the CDR3, the DNA is TGCGCCAGCAGCTGGGACGGGCAAAGGACAGATACGCAGTATTTT.

The V and J genes are TRBV28 and TRBJ2-1; a weak D match, TRBD2 (6 bases). The V gene's germline CDR1 is MDHEN and CDR2 SYDVKM. Trimming left V 7 bases short and J 3 bases short, with 13 bases between. The CDR3 extends over 14 amino acids. CDR3 protein: CASKMGLIYNEQFF. As DNA, the CDR3 is TGTGCCAGCAAGATGGGACTTATCTACAATGAGCAGTTCTTC.

The sample holds a few counts of this clonotype. The chain links TRBV2 to TRBJ2-5; 10 bases map to TRBD2. Germline CDR1 is SNHLY and CDR2 is FYNNEI. The length of the CDR3 is 14 residues. J lost 5 bases, V lost 5 bases, and 5 bases had no gene match. The DNA of the CDR3 is TGTGCCAGCAGTACTAGCGGGGAGGGGGAGACCCAGTACTTC. The encoded protein is CASSTSGEGETQYF.

This clonotype has more than one count but fewer than ten. This sequence joins TRBV3-1 and TRBJ1-1; a weak D match, TRBD1 (5 bases). CDR3 length: 16 residues. The V end lost 6 bases, the J end lost 7 bases, and 24 bases lay between the germline ends. Germline loops: CDR1 LGHDT, CDR2 YNNKEL (reference sequence). For the CDR3, the DNA is TGTGCCAGCAGACTTTCCGGGACGGACTCGGGTAGTGAAGCTTTCTTT. Translation: CASRLSGTDSGSEAFF.

There are a few counts of this clonotype. V and J are TRBV11-2 and TRBJ2-3; 7 bases line up with TRBD2. V was clipped by 4 bases and J by 2 bases; unmatched bases: 9. The germline V gene has CDR1 SGHAT and CDR2 FQNNGV. CDR3 length: 16 residues. In nucleotides, the CDR3 is TGTGCCAGCAGCTCACCTCCGGGACTATACACAGATACGCAGTATTTT. This codes for CASSSPPGLYTDTQYF. The whole variable domain, remainder taken from reference TRBV11-2 and TRBJ2-3, is EAGVAQSPRYKIIEKRQSVAFWCNPISGHATLYWYQQILGQGPKLLIQFQNNGVVDDSQLPKDRFSAERLKGVDSTLKIQPAKLEDSAVYLCASSSPPGLYTDTQYFGPGTRLTVL.

The chain joins TRBV7-9 to TRBJ2-3; D perhaps matches TRBD1 (5 bases). V was trimmed by 10 bases and J by 4 bases, leaving 15 bases between them. This CDR3 spans 13 amino acids. Germline V gives CDR1 SEHNR, CDR2 FQNEAQ (reference sequence). CDR3: CATKLGVSDTQYF. The CDR3 coding sequence is TGTGCCACGAAGTTAGGGGTTTCAGATACGCAGTATTTT.

This clonotype came up many times. This chain connects TRBV7-3 to TRBJ2-7, with D tentatively TRBD1 or TRBD2 (5 bases each). This CDR3 region has 14 residues. With 1 base removed from V and 6 bases from J, the gap between germline ends came to 13 bases. Germline-derived CDR1 and CDR2 are SGHTA and FQGTGA. CDR3 sequence reads: CASSLSGGVSEQYF. CDR3 DNA sequence: TGTGCCAGCAGCTTAAGTGGGGGAGTAAGCGAGCAGTACTTC.

The rearrangement uses TRBV9 and TRBJ2-3, with 7 bases aligning to TRBD2. Per germline, CDR1 SGDLS and CDR2 YYNGEE. The CDR3 is 15 residues long. The trim removed 2 bases at V and 1 base at J, leaving 4 bases unmatched. The CDR3 is CASSVSLAGTDTQYF. CDR3 nucleotides: TGTGCCAGCAGCGTTAGTCTAGCGGGCACAGATACGCAGTATTTT. The whole variable domain, remainder taken from reference TRBV9 and TRBJ2-3, is DSGVTQTPKHLITATGQRVTLRCSPRSGDLSVYWYQQSLDQGLQFLIQYYNGEERAKGNILERFSAQQFPDLHSELNLSSLELGDSALYFCASSVSLAGTDTQYFGPGTRLTVL.

This clonotype was recorded once. The chain links TRBV7-3 to TRBJ2-1; 12 bases agree with TRBD2. CDR1 is SGHTA, CDR2 FQGTGA, per germline. The CDR3 runs 17 residues. V gave up 2 bases and J gave up 4 bases; unmatched junction bases: 6. The CDR3 nucleotides read TGTGCCAGCAGCTTAGGGGCTAGCGGGAGGGTATACAATGAGCAGTTCTTC. Its translation is CASSLGASGRVYNEQFF.

This clonotype was counted ten times or more. This chain uses TRBV29-1 with TRBJ2-1; D is possibly TRBD2 (5 bases). Germline loops: CDR1 SQVTM, CDR2 ANQGSEA. The CDR3 is made up of 15 amino acids. Trimming took 2 bases from V and 3 from J, leaving 14 bases between them. CDR3 sequence reads: CSVEIAGGYYNEQFF. The CDR3 coding sequence is TGCAGCGTTGAAATTGCGGGCGGCTACTACAATGAGCAGTTCTTC.

The rearrangement joins TRBV4-2 to TRBJ1-1; tentative D call: TRBD1 (6 bases). This CDR3 is 16 amino acids long. Per germline, CDR1 LGHNA and CDR2 YNFKEQ. V dropped 2 bases and J dropped 6 bases, with 19 bases sitting between them. CDR3 protein: CASSQTRRGNSAEAFF. CDR3 bases: TGTGCCAGCAGCCAAACTCGGAGGGGGAATAGCGCTGAAGCTTTCTTT.

This clonotype was observed a few times. The chain carries TRBV10-3 and TRBJ2-5; D remains unclear. CDR3 length: 12 amino acids. Trimming removed 0 bases at V and 7 bases at J, with 6 bases between. In germline, CDR1 is ENHRY, CDR2 SYGVKD. The CDR3 DNA follows: TGTGCCATCAGTGAGTCGATGGCGACCCAGTACTTC. This gives the protein CAISESMATQYF.

This clonotype has more than one count but fewer than ten. This chain joins TRBV18 and TRBJ2-7; D perhaps matches TRBD2 (5 bases). With 2 bases removed from V and 7 bases from J, the gap between germline ends came to 15 bases. The CDR3 consists of 14 residues. Germline values: CDR1 KGHSH, CDR2 LQKENI. This CDR3 reads CASSPGRGFGEQYF. Written as DNA, the CDR3 is TGTGCCAGCTCACCAGGCCGGGGATTCGGGGAGCAGTACTTC.

The V gene is TRBV15, the J gene TRBJ1-5; 9 positions match TRBD1. This CDR3 region has 15 residues. Germline loops: CDR1 LNHNV, CDR2 YYDKDF (reference sequence). The J segment lost 7 bases and the V segment lost 6 bases, leaving 10 bases of the junction unmatched. The CDR3 DNA follows: TGTGCCACCAGTGAGGGACAGGGCGTTTTGCAGCCCCAGCATTTT. Translating gives CATSEGQGVLQPQHF. The full variable domain, rest sourced from reference TRBV15 and TRBJ1-5, is DAMVIQNPRYQVTQFGKPVTLSCSQTLNHNVMYWYQQKSSQAPKLLFHYYDKDFNNEADTPDNFQSRRPNTSFCFLDIRSPGLGDTAMYLCATSEGQGVLQPQHFGDGTRLSIL.

This rearrangement joins TRBV4-2 to TRBJ1-6; 8 bases fit TRBD1. Per the germline V gene, CDR1 is LGHNA and CDR2 is YNFKEQ. The CDR3 is 17 residues long. With V trimmed by 1 base and J by 6 bases, 8 bases remained unmatched. This chain's CDR3 is CASSQGSGQASNSPLHF. The CDR3 DNA follows: TGTGCCAGCAGCCAAGGTTCGGGACAGGCTAGTAATTCACCCCTCCACTTT.

The genes are TRBV27 and TRBJ1-2; 8 nucleotides match TRBD1. The ends lost 5 bases at V and 4 bases at J; junction bases unmatched: 12. The CDR3 has 16 residues. Germline values: CDR1 MNHEY, CDR2 SMNVEV (reference sequence). This CDR3 is CASSPMAQGAGYGYTF. CDR3 DNA sequence: TGTGCCAGCAGTCCTATGGCCCAGGGGGCTGGCTATGGCTACACCTTC.